Listed here is a single TCR beta chain. Its specific antigen is unknown. No much larger clone exists at a distance of one base, and base qualities are not known. The germline V gene (reference sequence) gives CDR1 as GTSNPN and CDR2 as SVGIG. The CDR3 has 18 amino acids, counting the end cysteine and phenylalanine. Only the CDR3 part of the read is kept: 54 bases, read in frame from the first base. V drops 4 bases and J drops 4 bases, leaving 28 bases in between. This entry is derived from a study of CD8 T cells in Susac syndrome (dated 2019 in TCRdb). In terms of the full investigation: Whether CD8+ T cell activation and differentiation in Susac syndrome was antigen driven was tested using repertoire sequencing. Clonality of the CD8+ T cell repertoire was compared between around 13 healthy donors, some 14 Susac syndrome patients and 15 or so multiple sclerosis patients. Broad study findings and their caveats: The number of individuals in the TCR sequencing and HLA analysis was acknowledged as relatively small.

RNA was extracted with the RNeasy kit and about 0.45 to 1 ug was reverse transcribed using random hexamers. TCR beta CDR3 regions were amplified with the immunoSEQ multiplex PCR assay covering 54 Vbeta and 13 Jbeta segments. Bias from PCR amplification was corrected by using a synthetic template baseline for primer optimization and for computational correction. For the original study's pipeline: Reads were assigned to V, D and J genes according to IMGT and analyzed in immunoSEQ Analyzer, with only productive sequences retained. To calculate clonality, Shannon entropy was normalized by log2 of the number of productive unique sequences and then subtracted from one. Public and private clones were assessed among the 100 most prevalent clones of each patient and control. Clones were defined as Susac-specific if absent from the healthy and MS cohorts, from some 1,000 published viral clones and from other ImmuneACCESS disease sequences. The public reads were reprocessed in TCRdb via fastp at Q25 and MiXCR, keeping in-frame beta chains. Identical CDR3 proteins give one entry, which carries the most common genes and DNA. For this entry, the V and J calls and clone size follow TCRdb and not the study's own pipeline. The sample yields about 52,000 distinct CDR3 sequences; about 92% were counted once. The ten largest clones capture roughly 0.5% of the sample.

High-throughput TCR beta sequencing profiled peripheral blood CD8+ and CD4+ T cells from healthy donors, Susac syndrome patients and multiple sclerosis patients. The multiple sclerosis controls were treatment-naive patients whose relapsing-remitting disease, either stable or active, fulfilled the revised McDonald criteria. Bulk CD8+ and CD4+ T cells were purified by magnetic negative isolation, whereas CD8+ TEMRA cells were enriched by FACS. Blood was collected in EDTA tubes and processed within 24 hours, with PBMCs isolated through density gradient centrifugation. PBMCs destined for TCR sequencing were cryopreserved in liquid nitrogen and later thawed in a 37 °C water bath. Purity of sorted or isolated CD4+, CD8+ and CD8+ TEMRA cells was at least 90%.

The rearrangement combines TRBV30 with TRBJ1-2, and perhaps TRBD1 as D gene, on 6 matching bases. Material for sequencing was CD8+ T cells from PBMCs. The sequence was collected from a human donor with multiple sclerosis. The DNA is as follows: TGTGCCTGGACCGGGGGCCTCATCCAAGGGGATCTAATCTATGGCTACACCTTC. Translated, this is CAWTGGLIQGDLIYGYTF.